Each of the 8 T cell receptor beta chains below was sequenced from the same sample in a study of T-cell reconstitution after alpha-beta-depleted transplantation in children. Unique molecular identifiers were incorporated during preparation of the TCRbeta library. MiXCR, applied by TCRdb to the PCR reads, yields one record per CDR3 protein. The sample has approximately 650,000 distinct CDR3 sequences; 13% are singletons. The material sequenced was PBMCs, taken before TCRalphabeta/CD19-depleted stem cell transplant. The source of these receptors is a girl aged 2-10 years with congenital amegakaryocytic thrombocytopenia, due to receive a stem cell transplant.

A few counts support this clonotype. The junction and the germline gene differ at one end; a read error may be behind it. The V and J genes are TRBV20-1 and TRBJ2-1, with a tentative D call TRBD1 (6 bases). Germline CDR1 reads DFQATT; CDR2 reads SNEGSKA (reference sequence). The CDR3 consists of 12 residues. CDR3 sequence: CSAVVWDKEQFF. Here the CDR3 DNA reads TGCAGTGCTGTGGTCTGGGACAAAGAGCAGTTCTTC.

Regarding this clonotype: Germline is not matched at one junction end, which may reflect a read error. CDR3 sequence reads: CASSYSINEPFF. The DNA for the CDR3 is TGTGCCAGCAGCTACAGTATCAATGAGCCGTTCTTC. The V gene is TRBV6-6, the J gene TRBJ2-1; D not resolved. From germline, CDR1 is MNHNY and CDR2 SVGAGI (reference sequence). The CDR3 extends over 12 amino acids.

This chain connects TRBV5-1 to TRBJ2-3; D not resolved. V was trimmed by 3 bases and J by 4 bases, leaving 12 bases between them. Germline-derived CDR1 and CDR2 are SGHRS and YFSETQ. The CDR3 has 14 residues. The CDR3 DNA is TGCGCCAGCAGCTCCACCTGGTGGTCAGATACGCAGTATTTT. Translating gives CASSSTWWSDTQYF.

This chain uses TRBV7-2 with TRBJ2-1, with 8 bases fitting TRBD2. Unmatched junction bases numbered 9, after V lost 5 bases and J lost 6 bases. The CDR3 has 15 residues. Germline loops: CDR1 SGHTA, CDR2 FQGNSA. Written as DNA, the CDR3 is TGTGCCAGCAGCCCGAAGCGGGCGGGGGGCAATGAGCAGTTCTTC. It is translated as CASSPKRAGGNEQFF.

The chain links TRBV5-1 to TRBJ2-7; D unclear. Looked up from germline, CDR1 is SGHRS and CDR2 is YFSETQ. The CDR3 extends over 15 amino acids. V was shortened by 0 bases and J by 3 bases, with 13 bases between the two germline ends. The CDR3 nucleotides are TGCGCCAGCAGCTTGGGGCAGGATGATATCTACGAGCAGTACTTC. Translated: CASSLGQDDIYEQYF.

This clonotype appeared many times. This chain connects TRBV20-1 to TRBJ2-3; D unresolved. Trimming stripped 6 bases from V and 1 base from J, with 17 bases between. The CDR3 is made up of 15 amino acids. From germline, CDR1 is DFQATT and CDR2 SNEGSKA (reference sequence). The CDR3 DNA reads TGCAGTGCCAGAAGTAAGATGAGAGGCACAGATACGCAGTATTTT. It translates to CSARSKMRGTDTQYF.

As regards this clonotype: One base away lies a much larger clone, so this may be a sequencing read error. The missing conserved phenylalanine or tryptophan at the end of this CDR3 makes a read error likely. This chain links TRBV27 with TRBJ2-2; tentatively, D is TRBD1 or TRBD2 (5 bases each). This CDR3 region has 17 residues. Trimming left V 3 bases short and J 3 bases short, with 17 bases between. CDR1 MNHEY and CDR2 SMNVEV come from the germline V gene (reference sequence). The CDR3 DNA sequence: TGTGCCAGCAGTTTTCTACGTGGGGACCCCGACACCGGGGAGCTGTTTCTT. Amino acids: CASSFLRGDPDTGELFL.

The CDR3 sequence is CSAGASSYNEQFF. Here the CDR3 DNA reads TGCAGTGCTGGCGCGAGCTCCTACAATGAGCAGTTCTTC. The chain links TRBV20-1 to TRBJ2-1; D is undetermined. Germline V CDR1 and CDR2: DFQATT, SNEGSKA (reference sequence). The CDR3 loop spans 13 amino acids. Trimming shortened V by 5 bases and J by 0 bases, and 8 bases separated the two germline ends.